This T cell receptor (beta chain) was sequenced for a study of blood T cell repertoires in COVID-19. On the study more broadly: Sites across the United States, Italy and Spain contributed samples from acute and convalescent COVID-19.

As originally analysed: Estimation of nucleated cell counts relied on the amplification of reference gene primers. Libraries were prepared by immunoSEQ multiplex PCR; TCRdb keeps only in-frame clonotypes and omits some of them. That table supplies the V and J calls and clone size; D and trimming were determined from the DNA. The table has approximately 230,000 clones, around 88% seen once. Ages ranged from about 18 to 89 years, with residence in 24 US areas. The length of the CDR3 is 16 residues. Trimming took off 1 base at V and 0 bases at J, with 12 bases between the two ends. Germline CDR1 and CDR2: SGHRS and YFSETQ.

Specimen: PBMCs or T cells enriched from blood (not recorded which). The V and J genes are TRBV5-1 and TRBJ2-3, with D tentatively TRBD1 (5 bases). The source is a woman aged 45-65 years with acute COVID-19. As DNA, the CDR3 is TGCGCCAGCAGCTTGCCAACAGGAACTAGCACAGATACGCAGTATTTT. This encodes CASSLPTGTSTDTQYF.